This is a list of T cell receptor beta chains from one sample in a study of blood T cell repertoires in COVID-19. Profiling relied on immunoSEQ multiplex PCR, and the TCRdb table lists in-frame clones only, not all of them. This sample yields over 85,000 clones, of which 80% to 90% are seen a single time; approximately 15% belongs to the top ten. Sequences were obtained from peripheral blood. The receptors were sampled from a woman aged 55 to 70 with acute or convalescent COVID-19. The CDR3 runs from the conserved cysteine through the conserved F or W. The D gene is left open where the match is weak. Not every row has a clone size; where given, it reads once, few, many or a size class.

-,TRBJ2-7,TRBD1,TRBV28,TGTGCCAGCAGTTTACCGGCAGGGGGCCGTGTTGCATACGAGCAGTACTTC,CASSLPAGGRVAYEQYF
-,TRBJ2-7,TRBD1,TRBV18,TGTGCCAGCTCAGAGGGACAGTACTACGAGCAGTACTTC,CASSEGQYYEQYF
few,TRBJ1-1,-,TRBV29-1,TGCAGCGTTGATGGGGCAGGGGCCTCGACTGAAGCTTTCTTT,CSVDGAGASTEAFF
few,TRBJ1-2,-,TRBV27,TGTGCCAGCAGTTTGGCCCTTAACTATGGCTACACCTTC,CASSLALNYGYTF
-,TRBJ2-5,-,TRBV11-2,TGTGCCAGCAGCCAACGGAGGGAAGAGACCCAGTACTTC,CASSQRREETQYF
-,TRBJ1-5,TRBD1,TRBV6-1,TGTGCCAGCAGTGAAGGGAGGACAGGGGGTCGCAATCAGCCCCAGCATTTT,CASSEGRTGGRNQPQHF
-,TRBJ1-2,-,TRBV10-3,TGTGCCATCAGGGGGGAATTGGAGGGCGAAAACTATGGCTACACCTTC,CAIRGELEGENYGYTF
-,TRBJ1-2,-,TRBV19,TGTGCCAGTAGTATATTAGGAGCTAACTATGGCTACACCTTC,CASSILGANYGYTF
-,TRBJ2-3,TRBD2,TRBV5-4,TGTGCCAGCAGCTTGGGAACCGGGACTAGCGTAACAGATACGCAGTATTTT,CASSLGTGTSVTDTQYF
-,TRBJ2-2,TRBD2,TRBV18,TGTGCCAGCTCACCACCTCGCGGGGGGCTAAACACCGGGGAGCTGTTTTTT,CASSPPRGGLNTGELFF
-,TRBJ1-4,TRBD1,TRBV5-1,TGCGCCAGCAGCTTAGCCGGGACAGAAGTCGAAAAACTGTTTTTT,CASSLAGTEVEKLFF
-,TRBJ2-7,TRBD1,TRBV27,TGTGCCAGCAGTTCCTCAAGGACAGGGGGATACTACGAGCAGTACTTC,CASSSSRTGGYYEQYF
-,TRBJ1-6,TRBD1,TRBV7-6,TGTGCCAGCCGGGACCCGACAGGGATCCTCCACTTT,CASRDPTGILHF
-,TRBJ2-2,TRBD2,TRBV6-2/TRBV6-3,TGTGCCAGCAGTTACTTTGCGGGGGTTTCCGGGGAGCTGTTTTTT,CASSYFAGVSGELFF
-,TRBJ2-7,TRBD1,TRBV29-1,TGCAGCGTTGAAGTCCCAGGGACAGGGGGTCCCTACGAGCAGTACTTC,CSVEVPGTGGPYEQYF
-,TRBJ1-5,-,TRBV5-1,TGCGCCAGCAGCCCGGCGGGAGGTGACCAGCCCCAGCATTTT,CASSPAGGDQPQHF
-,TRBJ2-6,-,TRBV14,TGTGCCAGCAGCTTCCGGACAGGGGCCAACGTCCTGACTTTC,CASSFRTGANVLTF
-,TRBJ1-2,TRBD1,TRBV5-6,TGTGCCAGCCAAACCGGCCACAGGGGGCCTGGTGGCTACACCTTC,CASQTGHRGPGGYTF
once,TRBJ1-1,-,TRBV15,TGTGCCACCAGCAGCTTTTCAGCGGGGAACACTGAAGCTTTCTTT,CATSSFSAGNTEAFF
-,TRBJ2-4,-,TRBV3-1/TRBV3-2,TGTGCCAGCAGCAACACAGGGTCTGAAAACATTCAGTACTTC,CASSNTGSENIQYF
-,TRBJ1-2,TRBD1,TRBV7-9,TGTGCCAGCAGCCCCGGCGGGGGGGACAGGGGACACACCTTC,CASSPGGGDRGHTF
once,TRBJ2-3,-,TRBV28,TGTGCCAGCAGTTTAGTCGTCAGGGTGGTAGATACGCAGTATTTT,CASSLVVRVVDTQYF
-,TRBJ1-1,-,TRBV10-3,TGTGCCATCAGTGAAGTCCTGGGGGGTCATGGTACGTTT,CAISEVLGGHGTF
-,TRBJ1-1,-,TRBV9,TGTGCCAGCAGCCCCTACTTGAAAACTGAAGCTTTCTTT,CASSPYLKTEAFF
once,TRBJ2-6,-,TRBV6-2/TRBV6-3,TGTGCCAGCAGTTCGCAGGGGTATGGGGCCAACGTCCTGACTTTC,CASSSQGYGANVLTF
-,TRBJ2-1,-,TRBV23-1,TGCGCCAGCAGTCAAACAGGGAGGGTCGACAATGAGCAGTTCTTC,CASSQTGRVDNEQFF
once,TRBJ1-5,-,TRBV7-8,TGTGCCAGCAGCTTAGCGTACGGCAGGGGTGAATCTAGCAATCAGCCCCAGCATTTT,CASSLAYGRGESSNQPQHF
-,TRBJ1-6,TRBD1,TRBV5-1,TGCGCCAGCAGCTTGGAGCCACTTGGACAGGGCTACAATTCACCCCTCCACTTT,CASSLEPLGQGYNSPLHF
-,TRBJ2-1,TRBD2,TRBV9,TGTGCCAGCAGCGTAGACCTGGCGGGGGTTATTCATGAGCAGTTCTTC,CASSVDLAGVIHEQFF
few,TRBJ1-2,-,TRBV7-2,TGTGCCAGCAGCTTACAGGGAGGGTATGGCTACACCTTC,CASSLQGGYGYTF
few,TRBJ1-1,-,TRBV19,TGTGCCAGTAGTATCGCGACATTGAACACTGAAGCTTTCTTT,CASSIATLNTEAFF
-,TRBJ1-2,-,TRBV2,TGTGCCAGCACAGGACAGCCGGGTGGCTACACCTTC,CASTGQPGGYTF
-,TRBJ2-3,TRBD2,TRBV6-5,TGTGCCAGCAGTTTTAGATCGGGGGGGCCAGATACGCAGTATTTT,CASSFRSGGPDTQYF
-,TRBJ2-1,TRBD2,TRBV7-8,TGTGCCAGCAGCTCACTCTCGGGCGCTAGCGGGCACTACAATGAGCAGTTCTTC,CASSSLSGASGHYNEQFF
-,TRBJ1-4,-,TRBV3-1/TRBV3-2,TGTGCCAGCAGCCGCCGAGGGATGGATGAAAAACTGTTTTTT,CASSRRGMDEKLFF
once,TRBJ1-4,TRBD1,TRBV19,TGTGCCAGTACCCGGACAGGGGACGAAAAACTGTTTTTT,CASTRTGDEKLFF
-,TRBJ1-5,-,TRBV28,TGTGCCAGCAGTCCAGACAGGCGCAATCAGCCCCAGCATTTT,CASSPDRRNQPQHF
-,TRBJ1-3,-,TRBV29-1,TGCAGCGTTGAACGTATAAACTCTGGAAACACCATATATTTT,CSVERINSGNTIYF
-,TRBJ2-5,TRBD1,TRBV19,TGTGCCACGAGACCGGGACAGGGTTCGGAAGAGACCCAGTACTTC,CATRPGQGSEETQYF
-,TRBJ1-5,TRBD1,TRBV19,TGTGCCAGTAGGGGAGACAGGGTGGTCAATCAGCCCCAGCATTTT,CASRGDRVVNQPQHF